These 21 T cell receptor beta chains were all obtained from the same sample, sequenced in a study of Ad26.COV2.S vaccination and SARS-CoV-2 variants. Method: immunoSEQ multiplex PCR; TCRdb's copy keeps in-frame clones and lacks some. The sample carries some 190,000 clones, around nine tenths recorded once. The specimen was peripheral blood, collected after recovery from COVID-19. The origin of the receptors is a human donor who had recovered from COVID-19.

The genes are TRBV7-8 and TRBJ1-4; TRBD1 agrees at 8 bases. Trimming at V came to 5 bases and at J to 7 bases, leaving 3 bases not matched to a gene. The V gene's germline CDR1 is SGHVS and CDR2 FQNEAQ. The CDR3 has 13 amino acids. CDR3 nucleotides: TGTGCCAGCAGCAAGACAGGGGTTGAAAAACTGTTTTTT. Translated, it gives CASSKTGVEKLFF.

V and J are TRBV6-5 and TRBJ2-3; a possible D gene is TRBD1 (5 bases). Trimming pared 10 bases from V and 5 bases from J, leaving 22 bases between. In germline, CDR1 is MNHEY, CDR2 SVGAGI. The CDR3 is 15 amino acids. As DNA, the CDR3 is TGTGCCACTACTAAGGGGCCCCGGCCAGGAGATACGCAGTATTTT. This encodes CATTKGPRPGDTQYF.

V usage is TRBV27 and J usage is TRBJ2-2; the D is unclear. Germline V gene sequence: CDR1 MNHEY, CDR2 SMNVEV (reference sequence). This CDR3 comprises 17 residues. V was pared by 9 bases and J by 4 bases, with 24 bases between. CDR3 sequence reads: CASSTPVRQLPTGELFF. The DNA for the CDR3 is TGTGCCAGTAGTACCCCGGTCAGGCAGCTTCCCACCGGGGAGCTGTTTTTT.

This clone was detected only a few times. The chain recombines TRBV6-5 with TRBJ1-1; D is unresolved. Germline V gene sequence: CDR1 MNHEY, CDR2 SVGAGI. There are 13 residues in the CDR3. V lost 0 bases and J 5 bases, leaving 7 bases between the germline ends. In DNA, the CDR3 is TGTGCCAGCAGTTACTCGAGTTTAACTGAAGCTTTCTTT. Its protein product is CASSYSSLTEAFF.

The rearrangement links TRBV4-1 to TRBJ2-3; TRBD2 matches at 10 bases. The CDR3 has 16 residues. With 1 base clipped from V and 2 bases from J, the junction kept 3 bases outside the gene matches. From germline, CDR1 is MGHRA and CDR2 YSYEKL. The CDR3 DNA sequence: TGCGCCAGCAGCCAAGCTCTAGCGGGGGACACAGATACGCAGTATTTT. It codes for CASSQALAGDTDTQYF.

The chain joins TRBV6-5 to TRBJ1-1; D remains ambiguous. V was pared by 10 bases and J by 1 base, with 13 bases between. The CDR3 length is 13 residues. The germline gives CDR1 MNHEY, CDR2 SVGAGI. The CDR3: CAITDAGNTEAFF. Written as DNA, the CDR3 is TGTGCCATCACCGATGCGGGGAACACTGAAGCTTTCTTT.

CDR3 sequence: CSAQGAGNTIYF. The CDR3 DNA is TGCAGCGCCCAGGGGGCTGGAAACACCATATATTTT. This chain joins TRBV29-1 and TRBJ1-3; 7 positions agree with TRBD1. The CDR3 sequence is 12 residues long. V shed 7 bases and J 2 bases; nucleotides not matched to a gene: 2. Germline V lookup: CDR1 SQVTM, CDR2 ANQGSEA. Full variable domain (remainder filled in from reference TRBV29-1 and TRBJ1-3): SAVISQKPSRDICQRGTSLTIQCQVDSQVTMMFWYRQQPGQSLTLIATANQGSEATYESGFVIDKFPISRPNLTFSTLTVSNMSPEDSSIYLCSAQGAGNTIYFGEGSWLTVV.

This chain uses TRBV7-2 with TRBJ2-3, with D perhaps being TRBD1 or TRBD2 (5 bases each). This CDR3 is built from 12 residues. Trimming left V 4 bases short and J 11 bases short, with 13 bases between. Germline V CDR1 and CDR2: SGHTA, FQGNSA. CDR3 coding DNA: TGTGCCAGCAGCTGGGTTGGGGGAAAGCAGTATTTT. Protein: CASSWVGGKQYF.

The chain is built from TRBV6-6 and TRBJ2-3; D ambiguous. Trimming cost V 0 bases and J 1 base, with 8 bases left between them. The CDR3 extends over 15 amino acids. Per the germline V gene, CDR1 is MNHNY and CDR2 is SVGAGI (reference sequence). The CDR3 loop is CASSYSWGGTDTQYF. The CDR3 DNA sequence: TGTGCCAGCAGTTACTCGTGGGGTGGCACAGATACGCAGTATTTT.

This clone was picked up one time. The V and J genes are TRBV7-8 and TRBJ2-1; the match to TRBD2 covers 9 bases. Trimming removed 1 base from V and 4 bases from J; junction bases left unmatched: 5. Per the germline V gene, CDR1 is SGHVS and CDR2 is FQNEAQ. This CDR3 spans 16 amino acids. For the CDR3, the DNA is TGTGCCAGCAGCTTAGAGGGACTAGCAACTTACAATGAGCAGTTCTTC. Translation: CASSLEGLATYNEQFF. The full variable domain, in which reference TRBV7-8 and TRBJ2-1 provide the parts outside the CDR3, is GAGVSQSPRYKVAKRGQDVALRCDPISGHVSLFWYQQALGQGPEFLTYFQNEAQLDKSGLPSDRFFAERPEGSVSTLKIQRTQQEDSAVYLCASSLEGLATYNEQFFGPGTRLTVL.

The chain is built from TRBV3-1 (or the pseudogene TRBV3-2) and TRBJ2-1; 7 nucleotides agree with TRBD2. The germline V gene has CDR1 LGHDT and CDR2 YNNKEL (reference sequence). This CDR3 comprises 15 residues. V was pared by 4 bases and J by 7 bases, with 10 bases of the junction left unmatched. The CDR3: CASSRYGGGLNEQFF. CDR3 nucleotide sequence: TGTGCCAGCAGCCGATATGGGGGGGGGTTGAATGAGCAGTTCTTC.

The rearrangement uses TRBV7-8 and TRBJ2-3, with no clear D. CDR1 is SGHVS, CDR2 FQNEAQ, per germline. V lost 3 bases and J lost 8, with 9 bases in between. The CDR3 sequence is 12 residues long. DNA of the CDR3: TGTGCCAGCAGCTTGGACGGCTCTACGCAGTATTTT. Translation: CASSLDGSTQYF.

The gene calls are TRBV2 and TRBJ1-6; 8 nucleotides agree with TRBD1. This CDR3 has 16 residues. The germline gives CDR1 SNHLY, CDR2 FYNNEI. The ends lost 2 bases at V and 7 bases at J; junction bases unmatched: 7. Here the CDR3 reads CASSERDRNLNSPLHF. CDR3 in DNA: TGTGCCAGCAGTGAAAGGGACAGGAACTTGAATTCACCCCTCCACTTT.

V and J are TRBV12-5 and TRBJ1-1, with D hard to call. The CDR3 loop spans 14 amino acids. V was cut by 4 bases and J by 5 bases, with 14 bases left in between. Per the germline V gene, CDR1 is LGHNT and CDR2 is FRNRAP. CDR3 sequence reads: CASGSPDGRTEAFF. In DNA form, the CDR3 reads TGTGCTAGTGGTTCCCCGGACGGAAGGACTGAAGCTTTCTTT.

This clone appeared once. The CDR3 DNA reads as TGTGCCAGCAGTCAAGACAGGGGAGAGACCCAGTACTTC. It yields the protein CASSQDRGETQYF. The chain is built from TRBV7-8 and TRBJ2-5; 8 nucleotides match TRBD1. The V gene end was trimmed by 6 bases and the J gene end by 4 bases; junction bases not matched to a gene: 4. The germline CDR1 and CDR2 sequences are SGHVS and FQNEAQ. This CDR3 is 13 amino acids long.

The chain uses TRBV27 and TRBJ2-1, with TRBD2 matching over 10 bases. The V and J ends lost 5 bases and 4 bases, in that order; junction bases with no gene match: 8. Germline values: CDR1 MNHEY, CDR2 SMNVEV (reference sequence). The CDR3 is made up of 16 amino acids. CDR3 in DNA: TGTGCCAGCAGTATTGACAATAGCGGGGGGTACAATGAGCAGTTCTTC. Its protein is CASSIDNSGGYNEQFF.

The chain has TRBV11-2 and TRBJ1-1; D gene uncertain. Trimming pared 1 base from V and 0 bases from J, leaving 18 bases between. Germline values: CDR1 SGHAT, CDR2 FQNNGV. CDR3 length equals 18 residues. The CDR3 DNA follows: TGTGCCAGCAGCTTAGGAGACCGGGCCGCGGGATTGAACACTGAAGCTTTCTTT. This sequence encodes CASSLGDRAAGLNTEAFF.

The J gene is TRBJ1-5, the V gene TRBV30; D gene ambiguous. CDR1 GTSNPN and CDR2 SVGIG come from the germline V gene (reference sequence). The CDR3 has 15 amino acids. V was pared by 1 base and J by 2 bases, with 12 bases between. The CDR3 here is CAWSEGGIRNQPQHF. As DNA, the CDR3 is TGTGCCTGGAGTGAGGGCGGGATCCGCAATCAGCCCCAGCATTTT.

The chain joins TRBV5-1 to TRBJ2-7; no reliable D call. The CDR3 extends over 13 amino acids. The ends were cut back, 0 bases at V and 2 bases at J, with 6 bases in the middle. Germline V gene data show CDR1 as SGHRS and CDR2 as YFSETQ. The chain's CDR3 is CASSLEFAYEQYF. In DNA form, the CDR3 reads TGCGCCAGCAGCTTGGAGTTTGCCTACGAGCAGTACTTC.

The CDR3 loop reads CASSNGRTYEQYF. As DNA, the CDR3 is TGTGCCAGCTCCAACGGACGGACCTACGAGCAGTACTTC. The J gene is TRBJ2-7, the V gene TRBV18; D remains unclear. CDR1 and CDR2 from the germline V gene are KGHSH and LQKENI. The CDR3 is 13 residues long. Trimming pared 6 bases from V and 2 bases from J, leaving 11 bases between.

The V and J genes are TRBV19 and TRBJ1-6; D possibly corresponds to TRBD1 (5 bases). The CDR3 length is 17 residues. The V and J ends lost 5 bases and 0 bases respectively, with 14 bases between them. CDR1 and CDR2 from the germline V gene are LNHDA and SQIVND (reference sequence). DNA of the CDR3: TGTGCCAGTAGTCGTCGGGACGTCAGCTCCTATAATTCACCCCTCCACTTT. Translation: CASSRRDVSSYNSPLHF.